Listed below are T cell receptor beta chains from one sample, sequenced in a study of identical twins. Using its own MiXCR run on the 5' RACE reads, TCRdb lists one record per CDR3 protein. Seen here are roughly 720,000 distinct CDR3 sequences, 15% to 20% observed once, and the top ten hold over 10%. The data also belong to a second study, concerning T cells expressing NK-cell markers.

Sequenced material: PBMCs. These receptors came from a woman between 18 and 29 years old in good health. Both conserved end residues are part of each CDR3. A D gene is named only where the DNA matches it firmly. Size is omitted from some rows. Given values are once, few, many or a class for expanded clones.

J gene	clone size	V gene	D gene	CDR3 DNA	CDR3 protein
TRBJ2-7	few	TRBV12-3/TRBV12-4	NA	TGTGCCTCTCCGGACAACTACGAGCAGTACTTC	CASPDNYEQYF
TRBJ2-1	few	TRBV20-1	NA	TGCAGTGCTAGATATATAACACCGTTGAACAGCCCTAAATACTACAATGAGCAGTTCTTC	CSARYITPLNSPKYYNEQFF
TRBJ2-5	few	TRBV24-1	NA	TGTGCCACCAGCAGCTCAGGGCTCCAAGAGACCCAGTACTTC	CATSSSGLQETQYF
TRBJ2-3	many	TRBV20-1	TRBD2	TGCAGTGCTACCCTAGCGGGAGCCGGAGATACGCAGTATTTT	CSATLAGAGDTQYF
TRBJ2-4	NA	TRBV3-1	TRBD1	TGTGCCAGCAGCCATCCGGGACAGTCTGTCATTCAGTACTTC	CASSHPGQSVIQYF
TRBJ1-5	many	TRBV12-3/TRBV12-4	NA	TGTGCCAGCAGTTTAGGGAATAGCAATCAGCCCCAGCATTTT	CASSLGNSNQPQHF
TRBJ2-7	NA	TRBV5-1	TRBD1	TGCGCCAGCAGCTTGGCGGGATCTGGACAGGGCTACGAGCAGTACTTC	CASSLAGSGQGYEQYF
TRBJ1-1	few	TRBV20-1	NA	TGCAGTGCTAGAGGCGGAGGAGGGGACTTTGAAGCTTTCTTT	CSARGGGGDFEAFF
TRBJ2-7	NA	TRBV7-9	NA	TGTGCCACCGGACAGCAAGGCTACGAGCAGTACTTC	CATGQQGYEQYF
TRBJ2-7	NA	TRBV3-1	NA	TGTGCCAGCAGCCACTACTCCGGAACTTACGAGCAGTACTTC	CASSHYSGTYEQYF
TRBJ2-2	few	TRBV11-2	NA	TGTGCCAGCAGCCGTGGGAGAGCGAACACCGGGGAGCTGTTTTTT	CASSRGRANTGELFF
TRBJ2-3	NA	TRBV4-3	NA	TGCGCCAGCAGCCAAGAATTGGGCAGGGAACAGAGTACGCAGTATTTT	CASSQELGREQSTQYF
TRBJ2-7	few	TRBV6-5	NA	TGTGCCAGCAGTTACGCCCCAGTTGCCTACGAGCAGTACTTC	CASSYAPVAYEQYF
TRBJ2-2	few	TRBV5-5	TRBD1	TGTGCCAGCAGCTGGGCGACAGGGGTGAACACCGGGGAGCTGTTTTTT	CASSWATGVNTGELFF
TRBJ2-1	NA	TRBV7-9	TRBD2	TGTGCCAGCACCGTAGCGGGGGGGCCCAATGAGCAGTTCTTC	CASTVAGGPNEQFF
TRBJ2-1	few	TRBV18	NA	TGTGCCAGCGGGGGGGGCGCGACCCATCTGCAGTTCTTC	CASGGGATHLQFF
TRBJ2-3	few	TRBV12-3/TRBV12-4	NA	TGTGCCAGCACCTACCGCCTCACAGATACGCAGTATTTT	CASTYRLTDTQYF
TRBJ2-3	few	TRBV30	TRBD2	TGTGCCTGGAGTGTGGTAGCGGGGAAGGGGACGCAGTATTTT	CAWSVVAGKGTQYF
TRBJ2-7	many	TRBV12-3/TRBV12-4	TRBD2	TGTGCCAGCGGGAGCGCGGGGGGCTCCTACGAGCAGTACTTC	CASGSAGGSYEQYF
TRBJ2-7	few	TRBV20-1	TRBD2	TGCAGTGCTCAAGATCATAGCGGGAGCGCCTACGAGCAGTACTTC	CSAQDHSGSAYEQYF
TRBJ1-1	NA	TRBV6-2/TRBV6-3	TRBD1	TGTGCCAGCAGTTGGTTGACAGGGTCGAGGGGTGAAGCTTTCTTT	CASSWLTGSRGEAFF
TRBJ1-2	NA	TRBV5-1	TRBD1	TGCGCCAGCAGCACCTCGACAGGGGCAACCTTC	CASSTSTGATF
TRBJ2-7	NA	TRBV10-3	NA	TGTGCGACGGCGGAGGGAGTACGATTGGGGGGCGAGCAGTACTTC	CATAEGVRLGGEQYF
TRBJ1-5	few	TRBV5-1	NA	TGCGCCAGCAGCAAGGACGCCCTTAGCAATCAGCCCCAGCATTTT	CASSKDALSNQPQHF
TRBJ2-3	NA	TRBV20-1	NA	TGCAGTGCTAGAGATCTAGGGGCAGGGGGCACAGATACGCAGTATTTT	CSARDLGAGGTDTQYF
TRBJ2-1	many	TRBV19	TRBD2	TGTGCCAGTTGCCCAATAGCGGGAAGCTCCTACAATGAGCAGTTCTTC	CASCPIAGSSYNEQFF
TRBJ2-7	few	TRBV9	NA	TGTGCCAGCAGTAGCACTTCTTCTCCCTCCTACGAGCAGTACTTC	CASSSTSSPSYEQYF
TRBJ2-7	once	TRBV20-1	NA	TGCAGTGCCTTAGACCCTTCTGCCTCCTACGAGCAGTACTTC	CSALDPSASYEQYF
TRBJ1-6	NA	TRBV25-1	NA	TGTGCCAGCAGTGAATACCGTGCACCCCTCCACTTT	CASSEYRAPLHF
TRBJ2-3	few	TRBV12-3/TRBV12-4	NA	TGTGCCAGCGTCGCCCAGGGTACAGATACGCAGTATTTT	CASVAQGTDTQYF
TRBJ2-7	NA	TRBV12-3/TRBV12-4	TRBD1	TGTGCCAGCAGTCCGGGACAGGGGGGTTGGTACGAGCAGTACTTC	CASSPGQGGWYEQYF
TRBJ1-2	few	TRBV6-5	NA	TGTGCCAGCGGATACTACACCTTC	CASGYYTF
TRBJ1-1	many	TRBV7-2	NA	TGTGCCAGCAGCTATGGACAGCGGGGGGATCACACTGAAGCTTTCTTT	CASSYGQRGDHTEAFF
TRBJ1-3	few	TRBV30	NA	TGTGCCCTTCAAGGGGCTGGAAACACCATATATTTT	CALQGAGNTIYF
TRBJ2-3	few	TRBV10-3	NA	TGTGCCATTCTTGGACAGGCCGGCGGGGGCACAGATACGCAGTATTTT	CAILGQAGGGTDTQYF
TRBJ2-5	NA	TRBV5-5	NA	TGTGCCAGCAGCTTGGGTTTTGCCCTGGAGACCCAGTACTTC	CASSLGFALETQYF
TRBJ1-5	NA	TRBV5-5	NA	TGTGCCAGCAGCTCCGGATTGACCCAGCATTTT	CASSSGLTQHF
TRBJ2-7	NA	TRBV4-2	NA	TGTGCCAGCAGCCCAGAACGCCCTTCCGAGCAGTACTTC	CASSPERPSEQYF
TRBJ1-4	many	TRBV7-8	NA	TGTGCCAGCAGACAAGGCGGGGGCTTAACTAATGAAAAACTGTTTTTT	CASRQGGGLTNEKLFF
TRBJ2-5	few	TRBV5-4	TRBD2	TGTGCCAGCAGCTTAAGCAGGGAGGGAGAGACCCAGTACTTC	CASSLSREGETQYF
TRBJ2-5	NA	TRBV6-5	TRBD2	TGTGCCAGCAGTTCCCTGAGCGGGGGGACGCGTGAGACCCAGTACTTC	CASSSLSGGTRETQYF
TRBJ1-1	many	TRBV20-1	NA	TGCAGTGCTTTGACAGTGAACACTGAAGCTTTCTTT	CSALTVNTEAFF
TRBJ2-5	few	TRBV5-6	NA	TGTGCCAGCAGCTTGGAACGGATGGAGACCCAGTACTTC	CASSLERMETQYF
TRBJ2-1	many	TRBV12-3/TRBV12-4	NA	TGTGCCAGCAGTTCCTCGAGGCAGGGGTCCGGGGAGCAGTTCTTC	CASSSSRQGSGEQFF
TRBJ2-3	NA	TRBV6-5	NA	TGTGCCAGCAGCTACAGGGTAGCGACAGATACGCAGTATTTT	CASSYRVATDTQYF
TRBJ2-5	NA	TRBV6-5	NA	TGTGCCAGCAGTTACGGTCAGGGTGGGAGAGAGACCCAGTACTTC	CASSYGQGGRETQYF
TRBJ2-3	NA	TRBV9	NA	TGTGCCAGCAGCGTAGTTAGGGGCCCGCAGTATTTT	CASSVVRGPQYF
TRBJ2-1	NA	TRBV4-2	TRBD2	TGTGCCAGCAGCCAAGAGGTAGCGGGGGATTACAATGAGCAGTTCTTC	CASSQEVAGDYNEQFF
TRBJ2-1	few	TRBV5-1	NA	TGCGCCAGCAGCTCCCAGCGGCTCAATGAGCAGTTCTTC	CASSSQRLNEQFF
TRBJ2-1	NA	TRBV5-1	NA	TGCGCCAGCAGCGCCGGGTACAAGAGCTCCTACAATGAGCAGTTCTTC	CASSAGYKSSYNEQFF
TRBJ2-2	few	TRBV29-1	TRBD1	TGCAGCGTTGAACAGGAGGCGGGACAGGGCCCCGGGGAGCTGTTTTTT	CSVEQEAGQGPGELFF
TRBJ1-1	few	TRBV27	NA	TGTGCCAGCAGATCCGGACGGCCCGCTGAAGCTTTCTTT	CASRSGRPAEAFF
TRBJ2-5	few	TRBV20-1	NA	TGCAGTGCTAATGGTCGTGAGACCCAGTACTTC	CSANGRETQYF
TRBJ1-1	few	TRBV6-1	NA	TGTGCCAGCAGTGTTCAGGGTCTCCTGAACACTGAAGCTTTCTTT	CASSVQGLLNTEAFF